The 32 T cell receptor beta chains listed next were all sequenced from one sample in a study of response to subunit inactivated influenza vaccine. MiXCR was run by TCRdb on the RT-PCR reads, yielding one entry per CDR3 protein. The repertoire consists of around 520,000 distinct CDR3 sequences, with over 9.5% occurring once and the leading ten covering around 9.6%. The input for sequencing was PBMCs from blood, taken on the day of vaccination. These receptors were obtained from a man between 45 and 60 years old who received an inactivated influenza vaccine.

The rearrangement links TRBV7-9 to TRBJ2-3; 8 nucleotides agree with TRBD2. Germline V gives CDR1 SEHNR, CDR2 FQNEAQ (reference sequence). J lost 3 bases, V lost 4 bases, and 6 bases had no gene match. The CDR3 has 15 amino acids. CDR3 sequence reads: CASSSGLVRTDTQYF. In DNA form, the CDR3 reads TGTGCCAGCAGCTCGGGACTAGTTAGGACAGATACGCAGTATTTT.

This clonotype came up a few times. This CDR3 is CASSLARSGNEQFF. The CDR3 bases are TGCGCCAGCAGCTTGGCTCGGTCCGGGAATGAGCAGTTCTTC. The V gene is TRBV5-1, the J gene TRBJ2-1; no firm D call. Germline loops: CDR1 SGHRS, CDR2 YFSETQ. This CDR3 spans 14 amino acids. Between the trimmed V and J ends, which lost 0 bases and 7 bases, there was a span of 11 bases.

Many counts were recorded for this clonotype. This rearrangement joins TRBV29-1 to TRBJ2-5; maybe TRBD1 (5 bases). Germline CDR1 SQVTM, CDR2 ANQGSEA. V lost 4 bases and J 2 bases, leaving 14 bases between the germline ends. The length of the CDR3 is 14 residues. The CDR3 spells CSVVSQAKQETQYF. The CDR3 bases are TGCAGCGTTGTATCACAGGCAAAACAAGAGACCCAGTACTTC.

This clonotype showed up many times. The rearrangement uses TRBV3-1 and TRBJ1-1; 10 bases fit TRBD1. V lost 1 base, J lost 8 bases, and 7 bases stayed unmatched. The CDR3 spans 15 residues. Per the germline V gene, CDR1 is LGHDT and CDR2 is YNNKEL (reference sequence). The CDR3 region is CASSQVPGQGSEAFF. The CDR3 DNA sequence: TGTGCCAGCAGCCAAGTACCGGGACAGGGGTCCGAAGCTTTCTTT.

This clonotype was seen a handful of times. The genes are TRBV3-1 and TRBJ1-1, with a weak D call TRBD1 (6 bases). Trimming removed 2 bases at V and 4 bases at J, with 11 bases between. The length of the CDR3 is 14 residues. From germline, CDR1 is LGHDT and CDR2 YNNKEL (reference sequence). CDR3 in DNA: TGTGCCAGCAGCCAACACAGGGTAGTCACTGAAGCTTTCTTT. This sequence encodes CASSQHRVVTEAFF.

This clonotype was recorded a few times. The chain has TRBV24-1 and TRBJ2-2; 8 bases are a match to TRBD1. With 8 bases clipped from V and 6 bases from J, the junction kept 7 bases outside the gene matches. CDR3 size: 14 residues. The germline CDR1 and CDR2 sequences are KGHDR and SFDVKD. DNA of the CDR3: TGTGCCACCACTAAGACAGGGGTCGCCGGGGAGCTGTTTTTT. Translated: CATTKTGVAGELFF.

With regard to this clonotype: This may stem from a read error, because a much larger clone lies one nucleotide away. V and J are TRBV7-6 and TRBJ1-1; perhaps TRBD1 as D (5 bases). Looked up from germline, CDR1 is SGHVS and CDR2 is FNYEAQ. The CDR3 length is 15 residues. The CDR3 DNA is TGTACCAGCAGCTTAGGGGCAGGGATGAACACTGAAGCTTTCTTT. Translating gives CTSSLGAGMNTEAFF.

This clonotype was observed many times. CDR3: CASSTGTSNEQFF. Written as DNA, the CDR3 is TGTGCCAGCTCAACGGGGACTAGCAATGAGCAGTTCTTC. The J gene is TRBJ2-1, the V gene TRBV18; 8 bases align to TRBD2. V was clipped by 5 bases and J by 6 bases; unmatched bases: 3. In germline, CDR1 is KGHSH, CDR2 LQKENI. The length of the CDR3 is 13 residues.

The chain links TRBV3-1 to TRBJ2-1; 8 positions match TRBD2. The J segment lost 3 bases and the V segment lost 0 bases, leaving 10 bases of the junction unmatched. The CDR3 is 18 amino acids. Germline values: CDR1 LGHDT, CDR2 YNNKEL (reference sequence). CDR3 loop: CASSQDLAGLPVYNEQFF. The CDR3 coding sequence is TGTGCCAGCAGCCAAGATCTAGCGGGCCTTCCCGTCTACAATGAGCAGTTCTTC.

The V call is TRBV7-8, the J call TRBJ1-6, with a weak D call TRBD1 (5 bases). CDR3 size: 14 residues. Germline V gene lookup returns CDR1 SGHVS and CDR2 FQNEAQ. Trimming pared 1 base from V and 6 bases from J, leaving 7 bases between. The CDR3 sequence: CASSLGQPNSPLHF. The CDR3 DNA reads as TGTGCCAGCAGCTTAGGACAGCCTAATTCACCCCTCCACTTT.

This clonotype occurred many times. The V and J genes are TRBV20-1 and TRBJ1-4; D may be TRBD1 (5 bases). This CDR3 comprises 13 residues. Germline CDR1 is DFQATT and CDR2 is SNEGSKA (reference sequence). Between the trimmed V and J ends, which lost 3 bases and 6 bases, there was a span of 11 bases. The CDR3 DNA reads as TGCAGTGCTAGCAGGGTGGGGCATGAAAAACTGTTTTTT. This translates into CSASRVGHEKLFF.

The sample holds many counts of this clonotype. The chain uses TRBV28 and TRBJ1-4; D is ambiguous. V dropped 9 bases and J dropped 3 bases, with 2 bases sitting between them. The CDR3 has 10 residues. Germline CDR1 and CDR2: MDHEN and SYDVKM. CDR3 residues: CASSNEKLFF. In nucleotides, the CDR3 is TGTGCCAGTTCTAATGAAAAACTGTTTTTT.

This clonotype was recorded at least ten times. CDR3 sequence: CASSYFGQSTDTQYF. CDR3 in DNA: TGTGCCAGCAGTTATTTCGGACAGAGCACAGATACGCAGTATTTT. This chain links TRBV6-5 with TRBJ2-3; TRBD1 is a possible D gene (6 bases). The CDR3 consists of 15 residues. Trimming stripped 3 bases from V and 0 bases from J, with 10 bases between. The germline V gene encodes CDR1 MNHEY and CDR2 SVGAGI.

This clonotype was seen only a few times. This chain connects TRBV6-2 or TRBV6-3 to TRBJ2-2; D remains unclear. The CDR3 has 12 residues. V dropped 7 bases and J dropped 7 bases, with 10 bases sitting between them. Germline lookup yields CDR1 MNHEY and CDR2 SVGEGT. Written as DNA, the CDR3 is TGTGCCAGCACCCCAGAGAGCGGGGAGCTGTTTTTT. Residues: CASTPESGELFF.

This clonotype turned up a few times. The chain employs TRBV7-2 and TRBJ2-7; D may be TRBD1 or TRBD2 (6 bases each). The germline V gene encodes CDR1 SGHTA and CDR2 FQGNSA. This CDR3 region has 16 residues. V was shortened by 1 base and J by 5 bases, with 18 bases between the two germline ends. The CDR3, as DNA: TGTGCCAGCAGCTTAGGGTTAGGCAGGGGAGGAAACGAGCAGTACTTC. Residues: CASSLGLGRGGNEQYF.

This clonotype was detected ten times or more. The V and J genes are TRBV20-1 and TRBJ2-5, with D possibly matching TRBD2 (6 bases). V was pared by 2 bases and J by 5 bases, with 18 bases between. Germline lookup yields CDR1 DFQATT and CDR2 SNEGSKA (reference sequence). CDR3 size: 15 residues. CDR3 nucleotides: TGCAGTGCTAGACGATGGACTATCTCTCTGGAGACCCAGTACTTC. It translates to CSARRWTISLETQYF.

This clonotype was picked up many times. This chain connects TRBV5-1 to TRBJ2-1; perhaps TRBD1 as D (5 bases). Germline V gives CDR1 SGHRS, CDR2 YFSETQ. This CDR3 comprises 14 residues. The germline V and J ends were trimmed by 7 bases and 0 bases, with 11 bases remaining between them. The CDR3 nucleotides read TGCGCCAGCGCCGCAGGGTTCTCCTACAATGAGCAGTTCTTC. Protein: CASAAGFSYNEQFF.

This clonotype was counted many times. The CDR3 DNA follows: TGTGCCAGCAGCCAACGGTCGGGAGGGGGTGATACGCAGTATTTT. It encodes CASSQRSGGGDTQYF. V is TRBV4-2 and J is TRBJ2-3, with TRBD2 identical over 8 bases. Looked up from germline, CDR1 is LGHNA and CDR2 is YNFKEQ. The CDR3 consists of 15 residues. J gave up 6 bases and V 2 bases, and 7 bases lay outside the gene matches.

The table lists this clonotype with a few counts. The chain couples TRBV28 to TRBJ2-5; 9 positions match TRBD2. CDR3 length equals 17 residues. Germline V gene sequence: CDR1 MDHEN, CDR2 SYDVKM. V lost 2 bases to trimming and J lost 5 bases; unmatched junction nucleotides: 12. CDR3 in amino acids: CASSLLLAGVKGETQYF. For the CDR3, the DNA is TGTGCCAGCAGTTTACTTTTAGCGGGAGTGAAAGGGGAGACCCAGTACTTC.

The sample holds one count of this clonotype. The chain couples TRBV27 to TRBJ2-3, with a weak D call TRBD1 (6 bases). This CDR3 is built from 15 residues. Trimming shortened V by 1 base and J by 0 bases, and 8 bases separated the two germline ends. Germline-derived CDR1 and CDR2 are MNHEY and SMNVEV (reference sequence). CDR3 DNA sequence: TGTGCCAGCAGTTTATGGCAGGGGAGCACAGATACGCAGTATTTT. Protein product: CASSLWQGSTDTQYF.

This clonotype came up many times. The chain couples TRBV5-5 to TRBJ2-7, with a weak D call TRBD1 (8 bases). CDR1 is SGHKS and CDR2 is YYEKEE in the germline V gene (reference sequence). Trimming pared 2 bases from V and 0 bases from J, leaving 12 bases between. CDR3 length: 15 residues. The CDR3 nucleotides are TGTGCCAGCAGCTTACAGGGGGGGAGCTCCTACGAGCAGTACTTC. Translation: CASSLQGGSSYEQYF.

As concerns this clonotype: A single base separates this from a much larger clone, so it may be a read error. Here the CDR3 reads CSADRVQESQYF. In DNA form, the CDR3 reads TGCAGTGCTGACAGGGTCCAAGAGAGCCAGTACTTC. This chain connects TRBV20-1 to TRBJ2-5; 7 bases line up with TRBD1. This CDR3 region has 12 residues. The germline V gene encodes CDR1 DFQATT and CDR2 SNEGSKA (reference sequence).

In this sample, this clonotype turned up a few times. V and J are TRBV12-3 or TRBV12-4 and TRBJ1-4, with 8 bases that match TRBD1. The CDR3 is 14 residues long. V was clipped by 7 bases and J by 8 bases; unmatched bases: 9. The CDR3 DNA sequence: TGTGCCAGCACCCCGGACAGGGTCGGCGAAAAACTGTTTTTT. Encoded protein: CASTPDRVGEKLFF.

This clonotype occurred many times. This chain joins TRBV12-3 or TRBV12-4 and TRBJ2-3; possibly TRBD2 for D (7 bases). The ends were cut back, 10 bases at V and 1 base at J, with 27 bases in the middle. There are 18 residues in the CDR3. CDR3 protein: CATLRRGAINTGTDTQYF. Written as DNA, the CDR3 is TGTGCCACCCTCCGACGGGGGGCAATAAATACTGGCACAGATACGCAGTATTTT.

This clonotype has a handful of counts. CDR3 sequence (DNA): TGTGCCAGCAACCCTTCCTTTGGCTCTGGGGCCAACGTCCTGACTTTC. It specifies CASNPSFGSGANVLTF. This sequence joins TRBV28 and TRBJ2-6; D unresolved. The germline gives CDR1 MDHEN, CDR2 SYDVKM. The V and J ends lost 7 bases and 0 bases respectively, with 13 bases between them. The CDR3 contains 16 residues.

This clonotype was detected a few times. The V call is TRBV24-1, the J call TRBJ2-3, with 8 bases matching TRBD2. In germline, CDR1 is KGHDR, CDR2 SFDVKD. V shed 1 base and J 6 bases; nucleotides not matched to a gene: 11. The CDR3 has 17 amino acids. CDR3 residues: CATSDFLSGSQPDTQYF. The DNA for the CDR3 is TGTGCCACCAGTGATTTCCTCAGCGGGAGCCAGCCGGATACGCAGTATTTT.

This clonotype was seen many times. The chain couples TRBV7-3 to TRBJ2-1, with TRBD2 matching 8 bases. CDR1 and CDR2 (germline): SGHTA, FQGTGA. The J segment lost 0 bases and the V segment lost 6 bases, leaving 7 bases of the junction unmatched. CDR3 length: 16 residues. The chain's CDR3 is CASSIAGTSSYNEQFF. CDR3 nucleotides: TGTGCCAGCAGTATAGCCGGGACTAGCTCCTACAATGAGCAGTTCTTC. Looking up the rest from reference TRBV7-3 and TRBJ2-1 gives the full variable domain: GAGVSQTPSNKVTEKGKYVELRCDPISGHTALYWYRQSLGQGPEFLIYFQGTGAADDSGLPNDRFFAVRPEGSVSTLKIQRTERGDSAVYLCASSIAGTSSYNEQFFGPGTRLTVL.

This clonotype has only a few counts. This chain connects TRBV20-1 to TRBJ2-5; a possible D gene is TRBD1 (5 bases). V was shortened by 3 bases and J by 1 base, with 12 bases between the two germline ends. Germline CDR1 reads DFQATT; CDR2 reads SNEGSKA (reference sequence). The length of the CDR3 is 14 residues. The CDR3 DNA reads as TGCAGTGCTAGGGGCACTCAGGGCCAAGAGACCCAGTACTTC. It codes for CSARGTQGQETQYF.

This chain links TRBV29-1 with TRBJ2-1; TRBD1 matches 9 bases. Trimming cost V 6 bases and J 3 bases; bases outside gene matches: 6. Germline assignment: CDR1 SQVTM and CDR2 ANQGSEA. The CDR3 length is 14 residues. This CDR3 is CSVERTGDYNEQFF. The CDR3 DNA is TGCAGCGTCGAGCGGACAGGGGACTACAATGAGCAGTTCTTC.

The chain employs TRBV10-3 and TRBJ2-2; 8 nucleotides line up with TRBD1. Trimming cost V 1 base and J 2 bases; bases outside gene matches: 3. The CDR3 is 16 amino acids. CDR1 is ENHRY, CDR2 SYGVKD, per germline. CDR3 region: CAISEFDRGNTGELFF. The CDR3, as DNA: TGTGCCATCAGTGAGTTCGACAGGGGTAACACCGGGGAGCTGTTTTTT.

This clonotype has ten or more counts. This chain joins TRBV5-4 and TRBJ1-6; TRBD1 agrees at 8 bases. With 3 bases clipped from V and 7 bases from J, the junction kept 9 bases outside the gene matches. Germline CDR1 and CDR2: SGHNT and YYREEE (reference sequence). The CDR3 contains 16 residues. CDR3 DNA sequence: TGTGCCAGCAGCTCGCGAGAGACAGGGGACAATTCACCCCTCCACTTT. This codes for CASSSRETGDNSPLHF.

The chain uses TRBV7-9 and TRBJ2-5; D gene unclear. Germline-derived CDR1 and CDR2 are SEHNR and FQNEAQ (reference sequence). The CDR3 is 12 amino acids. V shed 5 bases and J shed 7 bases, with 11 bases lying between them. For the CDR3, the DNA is TGTGCCAGCAGCATTGCTATTGGGACCCAGTACTTC. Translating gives CASSIAIGTQYF.